Given below is one T cell receptor beta chain in context. The CDR3 spans 16 residues. The germline CDR1 and CDR2 sequences are LGHNA and YSLEER. Unmatched junction bases numbered 3, after V lost 4 bases and J lost 1 base. These data are taken from a study of cytomegalovirus exposure and HLA in healthy donors. The PCR ran on 60 Vbeta and 13 Jbeta primers. Sequencing was performed with immunoSEQ multiplex PCR; in TCRdb, only in-frame clones are kept and a portion is missing. The top ten clones hold around 3.4% of a sample with tens of thousands of clones, roughly three quarters of them seen once. The sample was PBMCs. The chain has TRBV4-3 and TRBJ2-5; TRBD2 aligns across 13 bases. This receptor was taken from a man aged 25-40 years in good health and CMV-seronegative. The CDR3 protein is CASSPRTSGGQETQYF. The CDR3 region has the DNA TGCGCCAGCAGCCCGAGGACTAGCGGGGGCCAAGAGACCCAGTACTTC.